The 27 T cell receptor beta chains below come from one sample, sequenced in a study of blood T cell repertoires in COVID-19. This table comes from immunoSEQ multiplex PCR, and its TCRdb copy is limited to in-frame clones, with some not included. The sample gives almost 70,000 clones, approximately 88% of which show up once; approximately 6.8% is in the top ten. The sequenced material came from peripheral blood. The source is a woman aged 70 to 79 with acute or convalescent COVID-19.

The CDR3, as DNA: TGCGCCAGCAGCTTGGGCCAGCGGGGCCCGTACAATGAGCAGTTCTTC. Its translation: CASSLGQRGPYNEQFF. V gene TRBV5-1 combines with J gene TRBJ2-1; 7 bases match TRBD2. Trimming removed 0 bases from V and 4 bases from J; junction bases left unmatched: 7. The CDR3 extends over 16 amino acids. In germline, CDR1 is SGHRS, CDR2 YFSETQ.

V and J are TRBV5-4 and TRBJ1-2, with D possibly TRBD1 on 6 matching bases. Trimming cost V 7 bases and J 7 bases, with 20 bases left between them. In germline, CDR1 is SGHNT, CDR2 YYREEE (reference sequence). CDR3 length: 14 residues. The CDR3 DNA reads TGTGCCAGCGCCGTGAGGGGGGACTATGTTGGCTACACCTTC. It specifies CASAVRGDYVGYTF.

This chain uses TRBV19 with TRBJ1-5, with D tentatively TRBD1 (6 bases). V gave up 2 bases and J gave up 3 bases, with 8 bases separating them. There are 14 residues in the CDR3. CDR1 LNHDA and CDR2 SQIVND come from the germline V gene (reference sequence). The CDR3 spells CASSITGPNQPQHF. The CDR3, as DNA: TGTGCCAGTAGTATAACAGGGCCCAATCAGCCCCAGCATTTT.

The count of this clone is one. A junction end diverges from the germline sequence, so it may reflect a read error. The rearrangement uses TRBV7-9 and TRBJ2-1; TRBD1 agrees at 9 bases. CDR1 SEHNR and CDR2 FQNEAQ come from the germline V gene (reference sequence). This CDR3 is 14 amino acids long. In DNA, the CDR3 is TGTGCCAGCAGCTTCACAGGGGGCTACAATAAGCAGTTCTTC. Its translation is CASSFTGGYNKQFF.

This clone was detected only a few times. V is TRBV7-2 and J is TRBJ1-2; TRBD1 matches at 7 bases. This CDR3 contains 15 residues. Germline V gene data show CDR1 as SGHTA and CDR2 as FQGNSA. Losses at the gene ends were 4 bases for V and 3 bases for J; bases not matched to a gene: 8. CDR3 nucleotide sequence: TGTGCCAGCAGCTCACTCTCAGGGGGTTACTATGGCTACACCTTC. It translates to CASSSLSGGYYGYTF.

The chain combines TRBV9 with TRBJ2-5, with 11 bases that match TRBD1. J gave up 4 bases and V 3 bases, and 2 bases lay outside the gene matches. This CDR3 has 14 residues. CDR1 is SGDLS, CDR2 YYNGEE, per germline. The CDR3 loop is CASSAGTGGETQYF. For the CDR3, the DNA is TGTGCCAGCAGCGCCGGGACAGGGGGAGAGACCCAGTACTTC.

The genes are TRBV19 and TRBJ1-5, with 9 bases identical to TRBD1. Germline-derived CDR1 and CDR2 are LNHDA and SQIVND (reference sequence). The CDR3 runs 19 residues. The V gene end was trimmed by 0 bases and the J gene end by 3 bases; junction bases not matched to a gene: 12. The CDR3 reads CASSIEDRGSYYYNQPQHF. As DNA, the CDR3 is TGTGCCAGTAGTATAGAGGACAGGGGATCCTACTATTACAATCAGCCCCAGCATTTT.

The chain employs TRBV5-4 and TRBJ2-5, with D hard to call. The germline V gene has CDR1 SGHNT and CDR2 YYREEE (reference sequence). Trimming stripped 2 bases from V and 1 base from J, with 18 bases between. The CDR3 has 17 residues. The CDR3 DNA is TGTGCCAGCAGCTTCCAATCCCTGACACCCTCCCAAGAGACCCAGTACTTC. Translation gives CASSFQSLTPSQETQYF.

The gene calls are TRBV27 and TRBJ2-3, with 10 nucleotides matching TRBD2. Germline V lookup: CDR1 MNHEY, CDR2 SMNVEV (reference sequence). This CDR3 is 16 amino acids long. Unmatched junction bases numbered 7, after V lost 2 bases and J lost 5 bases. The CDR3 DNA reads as TGTGCCAGCAGTTTAGAAGCGGGAGGGCTAATAGATACGCAGTATTTT. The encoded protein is CASSLEAGGLIDTQYF.

The CDR3 is CASSTRGGADYGYTF. Written as DNA, the CDR3 is TGTGCCAGCAGCACCCGGGGGGGGGCCGACTATGGCTACACCTTC. The chain is built from TRBV5-4 and TRBJ1-2, with D tentatively TRBD1 (6 bases). CDR1 is SGHNT and CDR2 is YYREEE in the germline V gene (reference sequence). The CDR3 runs to 15 residues. Trimming removed 4 bases from V and 3 bases from J, with 16 bases in between.

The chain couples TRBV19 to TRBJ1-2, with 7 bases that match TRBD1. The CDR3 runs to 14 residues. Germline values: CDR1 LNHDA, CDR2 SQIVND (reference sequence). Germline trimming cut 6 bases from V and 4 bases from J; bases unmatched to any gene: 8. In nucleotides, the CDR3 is TGTGCCAGTAGGGTCCGACAGGGAAGCTATGGCTACACCTTC. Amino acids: CASRVRQGSYGYTF.

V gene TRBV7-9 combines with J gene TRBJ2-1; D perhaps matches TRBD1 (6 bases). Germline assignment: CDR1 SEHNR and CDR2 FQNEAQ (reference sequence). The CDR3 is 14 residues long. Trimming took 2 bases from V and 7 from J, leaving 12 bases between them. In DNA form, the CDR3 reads TGTGCCAGCAGCTTACAGGGGAATTGGAATGAGCAGTTCTTC. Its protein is CASSLQGNWNEQFF. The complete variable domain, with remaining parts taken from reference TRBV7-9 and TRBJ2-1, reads DTGVSQNPRHKITKRGQNVTFRCDPISEHNRLYWYRQTLGQGPEFLTYFQNEAQLEKSRLLSDRFSAERPKGSFSTLEIQRTEQGDSAMYLCASSLQGNWNEQFFGPGTRLTVL.

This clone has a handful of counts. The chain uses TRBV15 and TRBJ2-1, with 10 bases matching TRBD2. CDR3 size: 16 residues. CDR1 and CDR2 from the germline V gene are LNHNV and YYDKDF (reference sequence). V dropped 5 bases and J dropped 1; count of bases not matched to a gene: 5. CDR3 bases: TGTGCCACCAGCCCTAGCGGGAGAAGATCCTACAATGAGCAGTTCTTC. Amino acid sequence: CATSPSGRRSYNEQFF.

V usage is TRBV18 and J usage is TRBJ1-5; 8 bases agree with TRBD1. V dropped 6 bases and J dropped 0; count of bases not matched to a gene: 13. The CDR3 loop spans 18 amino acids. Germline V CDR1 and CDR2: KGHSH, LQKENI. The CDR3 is CASSPGAQGVVSNQPQHF. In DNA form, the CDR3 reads TGTGCCAGCTCCCCGGGGGCACAGGGGGTTGTTAGCAATCAGCCCCAGCATTTT. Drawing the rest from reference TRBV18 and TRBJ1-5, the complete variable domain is NAGVMQNPRHLVRRRGQEARLRCSPMKGHSHVYWYRQLPEEGLKFMVYLQKENIIDESGMPKERFSAEFPKEGPSILRIQQVVRGDSAAYFCASSPGAQGVVSNQPQHFGDGTRLSIL.

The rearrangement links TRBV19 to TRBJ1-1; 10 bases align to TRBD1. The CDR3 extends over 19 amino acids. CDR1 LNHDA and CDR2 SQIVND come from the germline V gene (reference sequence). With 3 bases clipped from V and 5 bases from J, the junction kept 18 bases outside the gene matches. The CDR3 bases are TGTGCCAGTAGTATTTTACCAGGGCAGACAGGGGGCCGAGGGACTGAAGCTTTCTTT. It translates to CASSILPGQTGGRGTEAFF.

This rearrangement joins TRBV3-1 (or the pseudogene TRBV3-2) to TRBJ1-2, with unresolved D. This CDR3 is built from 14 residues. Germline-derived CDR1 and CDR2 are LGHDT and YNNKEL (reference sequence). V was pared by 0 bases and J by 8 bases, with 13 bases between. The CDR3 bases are TGTGCCAGCAGCCAAGATGTGGCAGTCGGGGGCTACACCTTC. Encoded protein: CASSQDVAVGGYTF.

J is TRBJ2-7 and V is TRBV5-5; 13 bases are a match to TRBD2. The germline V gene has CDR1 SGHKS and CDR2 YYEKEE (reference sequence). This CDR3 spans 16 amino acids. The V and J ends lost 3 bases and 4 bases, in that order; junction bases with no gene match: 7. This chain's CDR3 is CASSSGLAGPSYEQYF. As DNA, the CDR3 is TGTGCCAGCAGCTCGGGACTAGCGGGACCATCGTACGAGCAGTACTTC.

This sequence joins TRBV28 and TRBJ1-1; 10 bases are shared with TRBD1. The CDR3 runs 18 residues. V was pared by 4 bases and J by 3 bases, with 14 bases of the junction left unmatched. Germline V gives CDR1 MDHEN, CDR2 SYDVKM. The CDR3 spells CASSYPGTGERRDTEAFF. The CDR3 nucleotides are TGTGCCAGCAGTTACCCCGGGACAGGGGAGAGAAGGGACACTGAAGCTTTCTTT.

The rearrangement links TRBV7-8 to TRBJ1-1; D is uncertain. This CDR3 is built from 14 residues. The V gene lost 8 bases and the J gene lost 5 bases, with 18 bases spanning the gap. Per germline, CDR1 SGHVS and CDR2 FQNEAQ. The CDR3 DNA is TGTGCCAGCGCGGGGTGGACCCGAGTGACTGAAGCTTTCTTT. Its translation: CASAGWTRVTEAFF.

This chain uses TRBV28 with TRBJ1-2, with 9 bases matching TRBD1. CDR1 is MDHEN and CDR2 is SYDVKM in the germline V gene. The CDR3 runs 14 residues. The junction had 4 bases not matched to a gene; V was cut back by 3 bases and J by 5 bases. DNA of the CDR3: TGTGCCAGCAGTTTGACAGGGGGAAAGTATGGCTACACCTTC. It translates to CASSLTGGKYGYTF.

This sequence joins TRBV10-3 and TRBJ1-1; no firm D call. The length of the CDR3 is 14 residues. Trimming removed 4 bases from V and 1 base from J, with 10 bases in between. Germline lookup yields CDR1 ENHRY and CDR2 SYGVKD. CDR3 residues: CAISVRGENTEAFF. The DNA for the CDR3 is TGTGCCATCAGTGTGCGAGGCGAGAACACTGAAGCTTTCTTT.

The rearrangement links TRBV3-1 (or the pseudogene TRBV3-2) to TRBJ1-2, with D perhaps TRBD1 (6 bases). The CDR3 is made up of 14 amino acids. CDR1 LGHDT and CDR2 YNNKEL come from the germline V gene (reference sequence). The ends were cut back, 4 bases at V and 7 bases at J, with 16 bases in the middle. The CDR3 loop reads CASSPLGSRGGYTF. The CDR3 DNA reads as TGTGCCAGCAGCCCCCTAGGGAGCAGGGGTGGCTACACCTTC.

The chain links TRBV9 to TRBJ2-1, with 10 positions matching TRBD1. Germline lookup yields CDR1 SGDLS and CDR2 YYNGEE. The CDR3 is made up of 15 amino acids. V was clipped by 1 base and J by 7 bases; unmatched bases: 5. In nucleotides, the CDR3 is TGTGCCAGCAGCGTATCCGGGACAGGGGCTAATGAGCAGTTCTTC. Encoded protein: CASSVSGTGANEQFF.

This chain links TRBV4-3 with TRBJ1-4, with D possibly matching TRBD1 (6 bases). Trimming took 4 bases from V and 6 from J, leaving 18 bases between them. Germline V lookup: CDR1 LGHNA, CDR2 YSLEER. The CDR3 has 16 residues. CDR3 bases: TGCGCCAGCAGCCCCTTTCCGGGGGGCACGGATGAAAAACTGTTTTTT. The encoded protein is CASSPFPGGTDEKLFF.

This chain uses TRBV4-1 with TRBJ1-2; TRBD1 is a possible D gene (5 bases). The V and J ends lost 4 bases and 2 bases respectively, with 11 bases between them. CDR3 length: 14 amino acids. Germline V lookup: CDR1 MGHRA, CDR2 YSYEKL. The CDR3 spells CASSRPGRNYGYTF. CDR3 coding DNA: TGCGCCAGCAGCCGACCAGGGAGGAACTATGGCTACACCTTC.

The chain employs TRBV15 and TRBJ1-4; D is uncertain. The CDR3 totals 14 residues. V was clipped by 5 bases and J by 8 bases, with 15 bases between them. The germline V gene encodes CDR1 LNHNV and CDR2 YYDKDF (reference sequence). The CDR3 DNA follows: TGTGCCACCAGCCGGGATTTAGTCCAAGAAAAACTGTTTTTT. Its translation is CATSRDLVQEKLFF.

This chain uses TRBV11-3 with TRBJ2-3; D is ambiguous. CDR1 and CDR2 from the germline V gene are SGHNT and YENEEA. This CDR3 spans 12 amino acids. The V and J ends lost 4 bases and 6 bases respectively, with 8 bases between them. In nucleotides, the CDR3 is TGTGCCAGCAGCTCCCTTGAGGATACGCAGTATTTT. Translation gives CASSSLEDTQYF.